Described below is a single TCR beta chain sequence and its context. The CDR3 sequence is 16 residues long. Between the trimmed V and J ends, which lost 0 bases and 3 bases, there was a span of 11 bases. Germline V gene sequence: CDR1 SGHVS, CDR2 FNYEAQ. Sequencing used immunoSEQ multiplex PCR; TCRdb keeps in-frame clones, though not all of them. The data show approximately 77,000 clones, roughly 80% seen once. The data derive from a study of OX40 agonist ivuxolimab in advanced cancers. Study background: Partial response was recorded in three patients: one hepatocellular carcinoma and two cutaneous melanoma cases.

The receptor was isolated from an adult with an advanced solid tumor such as melanoma, head and neck, liver or kidney cancer. The chain recombines TRBV7-6 with TRBJ2-2; D remains ambiguous. The specimen was CD4+ or CD8+ T cells sorted from blood, collected in a trial of the OX40 agonist ivuxolimab. CDR3 in amino acids: CASSLAPPGYTGELFF. CDR3 sequence (DNA): TGTGCCAGCAGCTTAGCGCCTCCCGGTTACACCGGGGAGCTGTTTTTT. Filled out from reference TRBV7-6 and TRBJ2-2, the complete variable domain reads GAGVSQSPRYKVTKRGQDVALRCDPISGHVSLYWYRQALGQGPEFLTYFNYEAQQDKSGLPNDRFSAERPEGSISTLTIQRTEQRDSAMYRCASSLAPPGYTGELFFGEGSRLTVL.